This TCR beta chain originates from a study of prognosis after radiotherapy for stage I lung cancer (dated by TCRdb to the early 2020s). About the study as a whole: Between early 2018 and early 2019, about 20 patients with stage I NSCLC were enrolled in Nanjing, China. Roughly 14 patients presented with newly diagnosed primary stage I lung tumors, and roughly 5 carried oligometastatic NSCLC following surgical resection of the primary tumor. All patients were regarded as medically inoperable, because of comorbidities in 12 patients and refusal of surgery in several patients. The cohort comprised more than 10 men and more than 5 women with a median age of approximately 70 years, ranging from about 50 to 84 years. Squamous cell carcinoma histology was identified in over five patients, and adenocarcinoma histology was identified in roughly eleven patients. SBRT was given in 3 to 5 fractions with a biologically effective dose of at least 100 Gy, using image-guided IMRT or VMAT. SBRT was not combined with any concurrent therapy in any patient. Distant metastases were developed by four of the 19 patients after SBRT, at a median of around seven months, whereas no significant progression was observed in the other 15 patients. Peripheral blood TCR beta repertoires were profiled in stage I NSCLC patients before and after stereotactic body radiotherapy, and the repertoires were related to distant failure. The study took one blood sample before SBRT and one after SBRT from each of about 19 patients and sequenced all 38 samples.

All patients had node-negative disease on CT and PET/CT, and none had a history of other malignancies or prior chemotherapy or radiotherapy. At each of two time points, roughly 6.5 milliliters of peripheral venous blood were collected in EDTA tubes. Ficoll-Paque Plus density-gradient centrifugation was used to isolate PBMCs. Right after collection, samples were placed at -80 degrees C and kept there until analysis. V and J are trimmed by 4 bases and 4 bases, and the gene matches miss 11 bases of the junction. The CDR3, cysteine through phenylalanine, is 15 amino acids long. Only the CDR3 DNA stays, 45 bases, in frame from base 1. In the germline V gene, CDR1 corresponds to SGDLS and CDR2 to YYNGEE. The TCR beta CDR3 region was amplified from genomic DNA by two rounds of multiplex PCR. The first PCR round used primers specific to each TRBV and TRBJ gene, and the primer sequences were filed in Chinese patent CN105087789A. Universal primers were used in the second round of PCR. The Roche High Pure PCR Template Preparation Kit was used to extract genomic DNA from frozen PBMCs. An Illumina HiSeq 3000 was used to sequence the libraries paired-end with 151 bp reads. In the original analysis: CutAdapt was used to discard raw reads that did not contain the multiplex PCR primer sequences. PEAR was used to merge high-quality paired reads into contigs. By alignment to reference sequences, MiXCR assigned TRB V, D and J gene segments to each contig. To remove sequencing errors, CDR3 sequences were clustered according to base quality and sequence similarity. Shannon entropy, normalized by the natural log of the productive TCR sequence number, served as the measure of diversity. One minus Shannon entropy divided by the natural log of the number of unique clonotypes was used as the definition of clonality. The Youden index of ROC curves was used to select progression-free survival cut-offs for repertoire metrics, and analyses were performed in R 3.5.3. The public reads were reprocessed in TCRdb via fastp at Q25 and MiXCR, keeping in-frame beta chains. Every CDR3 protein is listed once, alongside the most common genes and DNA of its rows. Clone size and V and J calls follow TCRdb, not the original study. Present in this sample are roughly 17,000 distinct CDR3 sequences, roughly 28% of which were seen just once. The ten largest clones add up to 25% to 40% of the sample.

Beyond this particular receptor, the publication reports: TRBV and TRBJ usage frequencies reportedly differed by metastasis status, in two V genes at baseline and in fewer than ten V and two J genes after SBRT. After SBRT, the count of unique TCR clones dropped from a median of approximately 10,000 beforehand to roughly 7,100 afterward (Wilcoxon paired P=0.011). None of the reported P values were adjusted for multiple comparisons. Post-SBRT Shannon entropy and its change from baseline were lower in patients who developed distant metastases; baseline Shannon entropy was not associated with metastases. The study was limited by the small cohort and short follow-up, and independent validation of the study findings is required. No determination of tumor specificity was made for expanded TCR clones.

With regard to this clonotype: What antigen it recognizes has not been identified. No much larger clone exists at a distance of one base, and base qualities are not known.

The clonotype originates from a donor at least 50 years old with non-small cell lung cancer. This chain is built from TRBV9 and TRBJ2-7; the junction holds 7 bases that match TRBD2. The material was PBMCs, obtained before or after stereotactic body radiation therapy (not recorded which). The DNA sequence is as follows: TGTGCCAGCAGCCCCCTACTAGCGATCGTTTACGAGCAGTACTTC. Translated, it reads CASSPLLAIVYEQYF. When the CDR3 is completed using the reference TRBV9 and TRBJ2-7 genes on either side, the full variable domain is DSGVTQTPKHLITATGQRVTLRCSPRSGDLSVYWYQQSLDQGLQFLIQYYNGEERAKGNILERFSAQQFPDLHSELNLSSLELGDSALYFCASSPLLAIVYEQYFGPGTRLTVT.